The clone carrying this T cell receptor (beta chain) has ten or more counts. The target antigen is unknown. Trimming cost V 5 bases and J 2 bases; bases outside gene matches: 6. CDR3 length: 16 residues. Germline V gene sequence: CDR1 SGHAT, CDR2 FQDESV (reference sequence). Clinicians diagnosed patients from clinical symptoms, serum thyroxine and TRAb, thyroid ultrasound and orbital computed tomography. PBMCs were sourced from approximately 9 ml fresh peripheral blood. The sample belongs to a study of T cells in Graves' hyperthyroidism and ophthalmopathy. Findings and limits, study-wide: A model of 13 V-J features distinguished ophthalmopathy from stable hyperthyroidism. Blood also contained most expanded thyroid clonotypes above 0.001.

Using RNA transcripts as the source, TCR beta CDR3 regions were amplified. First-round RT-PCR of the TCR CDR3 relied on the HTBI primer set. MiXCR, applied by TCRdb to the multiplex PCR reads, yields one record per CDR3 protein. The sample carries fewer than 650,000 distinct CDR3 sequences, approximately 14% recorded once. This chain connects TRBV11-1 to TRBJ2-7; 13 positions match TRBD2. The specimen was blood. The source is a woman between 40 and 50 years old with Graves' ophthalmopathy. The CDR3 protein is CASSLRTSGRAYEQYF. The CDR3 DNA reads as TGTGCCAGCAGCCTGCGAACTAGCGGGAGGGCCTACGAGCAGTACTTC. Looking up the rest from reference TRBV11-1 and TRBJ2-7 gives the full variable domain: EAEVAQSPRYKITEKSQAVAFWCDPISGHATLYWYRQILGQGPELLVQFQDESVVDDSQLPKDRFSAERLKGVDSTLKIQPAELGDSAMYLCASSLRTSGRAYEQYFGPGTRLTVT.